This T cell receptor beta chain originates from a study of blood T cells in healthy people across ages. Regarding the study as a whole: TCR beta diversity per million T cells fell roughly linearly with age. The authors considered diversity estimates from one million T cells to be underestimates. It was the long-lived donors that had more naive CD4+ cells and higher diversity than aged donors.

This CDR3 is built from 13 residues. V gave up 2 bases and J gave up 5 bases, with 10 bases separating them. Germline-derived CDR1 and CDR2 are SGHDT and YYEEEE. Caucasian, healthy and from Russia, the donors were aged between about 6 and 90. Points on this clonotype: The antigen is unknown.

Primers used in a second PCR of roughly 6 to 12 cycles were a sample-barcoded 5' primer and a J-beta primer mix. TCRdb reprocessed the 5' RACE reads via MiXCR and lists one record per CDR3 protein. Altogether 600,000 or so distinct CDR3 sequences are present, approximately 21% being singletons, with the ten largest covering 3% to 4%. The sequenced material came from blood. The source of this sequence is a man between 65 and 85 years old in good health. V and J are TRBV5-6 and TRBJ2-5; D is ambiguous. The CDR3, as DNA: TGTGCCAGCAGCTTTTCCGTTTCGGAGACCCAGTACTTC. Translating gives CASSFSVSETQYF.